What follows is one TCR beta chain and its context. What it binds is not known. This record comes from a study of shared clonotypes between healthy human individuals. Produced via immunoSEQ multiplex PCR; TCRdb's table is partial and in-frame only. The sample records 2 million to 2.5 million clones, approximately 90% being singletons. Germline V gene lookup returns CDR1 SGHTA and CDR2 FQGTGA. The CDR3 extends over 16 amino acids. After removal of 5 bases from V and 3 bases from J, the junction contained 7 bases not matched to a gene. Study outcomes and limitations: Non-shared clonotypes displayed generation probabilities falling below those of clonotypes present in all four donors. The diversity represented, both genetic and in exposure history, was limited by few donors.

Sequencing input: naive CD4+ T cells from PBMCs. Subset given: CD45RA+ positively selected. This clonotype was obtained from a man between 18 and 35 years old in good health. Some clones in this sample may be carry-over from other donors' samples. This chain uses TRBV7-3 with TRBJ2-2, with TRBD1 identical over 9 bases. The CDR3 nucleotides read TGTGCCAGCAGCGTCGGACAGGGGAAACACACCGGGGAGCTGTTTTTT. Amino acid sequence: CASSVGQGKHTGELFF.